The 2 T cell receptor beta chains given below trace back to one sample, sequenced in a study of cytomegalovirus exposure and HLA in healthy donors. The table came from immunoSEQ multiplex PCR; TCRdb's copy has only in-frame clones and leaves some out. The table lists 200,000 to 250,000 clones, almost 90% of them singletons. Sample: PBMCs. Every receptor here comes from a woman aged 18-29 years in good health and CMV-seronegative.

Turning to this clone: Its ends do not fully match the called genes, so a read error is possible. V usage is TRBV7-7 and J usage is TRBJ2-3; 11 bases agree with TRBD2. The germline V gene encodes CDR1 SSHAT and CDR2 FNYEAQ (reference sequence). The CDR3 loop spans 15 amino acids. The CDR3: CASSLSGRAADTQYF. CDR3 DNA sequence: TGTGCTAGCAGCCTTAGCGGGAGGGCCGCAGATACGCAGTATTTT.

The chain carries TRBV6-1 and TRBJ2-3, with TRBD2 matching 11 bases. Germline CDR1 reads MNHNS; CDR2 reads SASEGT. This CDR3 comprises 18 residues. J gave up 0 bases and V 1 base, and 6 bases lay outside the gene matches. The CDR3 DNA follows: TGTGCCAGCAGTGAAGTTCTAGCGGGAGGACACAGCACAGATACGCAGTATTTT. It yields the protein CASSEVLAGGHSTDTQYF.